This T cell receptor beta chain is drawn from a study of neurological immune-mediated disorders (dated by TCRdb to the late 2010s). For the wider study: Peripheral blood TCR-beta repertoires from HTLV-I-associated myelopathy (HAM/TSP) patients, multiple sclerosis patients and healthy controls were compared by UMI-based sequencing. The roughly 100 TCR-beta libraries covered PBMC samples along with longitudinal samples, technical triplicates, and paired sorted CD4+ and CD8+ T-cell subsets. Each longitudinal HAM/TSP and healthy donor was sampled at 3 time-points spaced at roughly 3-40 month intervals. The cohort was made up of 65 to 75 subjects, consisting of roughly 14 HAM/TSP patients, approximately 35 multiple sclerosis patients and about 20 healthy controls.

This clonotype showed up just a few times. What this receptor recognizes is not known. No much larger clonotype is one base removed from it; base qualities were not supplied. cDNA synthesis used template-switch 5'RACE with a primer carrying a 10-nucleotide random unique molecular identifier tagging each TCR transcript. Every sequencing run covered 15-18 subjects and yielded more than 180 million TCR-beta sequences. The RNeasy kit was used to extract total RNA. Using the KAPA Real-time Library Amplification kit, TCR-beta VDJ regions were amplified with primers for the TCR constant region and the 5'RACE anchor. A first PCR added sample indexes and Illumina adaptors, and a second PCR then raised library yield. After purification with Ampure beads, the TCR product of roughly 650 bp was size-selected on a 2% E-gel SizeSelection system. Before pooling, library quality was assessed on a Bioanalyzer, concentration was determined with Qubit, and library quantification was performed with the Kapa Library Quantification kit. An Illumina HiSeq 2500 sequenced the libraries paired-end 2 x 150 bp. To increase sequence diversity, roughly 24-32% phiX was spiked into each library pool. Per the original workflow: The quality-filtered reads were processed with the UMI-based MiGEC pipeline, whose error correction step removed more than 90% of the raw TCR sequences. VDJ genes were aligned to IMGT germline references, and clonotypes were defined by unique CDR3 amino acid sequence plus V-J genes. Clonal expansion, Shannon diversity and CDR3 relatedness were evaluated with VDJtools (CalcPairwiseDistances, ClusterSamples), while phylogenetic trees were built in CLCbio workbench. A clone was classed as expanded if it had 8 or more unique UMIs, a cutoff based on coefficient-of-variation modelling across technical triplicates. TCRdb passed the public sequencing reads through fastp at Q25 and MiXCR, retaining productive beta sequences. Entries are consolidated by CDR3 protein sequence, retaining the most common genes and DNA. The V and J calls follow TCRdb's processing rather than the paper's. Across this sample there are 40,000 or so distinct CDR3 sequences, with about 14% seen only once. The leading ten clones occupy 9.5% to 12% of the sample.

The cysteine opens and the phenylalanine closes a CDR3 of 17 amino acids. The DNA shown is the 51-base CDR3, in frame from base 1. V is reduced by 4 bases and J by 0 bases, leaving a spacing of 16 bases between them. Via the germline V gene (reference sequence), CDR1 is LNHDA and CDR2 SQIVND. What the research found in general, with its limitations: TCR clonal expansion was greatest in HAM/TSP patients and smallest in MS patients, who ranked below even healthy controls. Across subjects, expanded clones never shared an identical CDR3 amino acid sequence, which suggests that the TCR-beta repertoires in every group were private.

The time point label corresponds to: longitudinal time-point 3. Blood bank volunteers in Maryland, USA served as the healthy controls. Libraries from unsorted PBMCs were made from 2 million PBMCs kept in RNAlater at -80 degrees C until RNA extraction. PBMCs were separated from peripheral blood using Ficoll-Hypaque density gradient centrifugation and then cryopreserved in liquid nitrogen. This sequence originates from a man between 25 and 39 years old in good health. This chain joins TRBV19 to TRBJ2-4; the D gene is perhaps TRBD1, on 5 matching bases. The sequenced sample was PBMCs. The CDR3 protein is CASSTTRTSLAKNIQYF. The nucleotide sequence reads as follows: TGTGCCAGTAGTACGACCCGGACATCCTTAGCCAAAAACATTCAGTACTTC.